Listed here are 29 T cell receptor beta chains from one sample, sequenced in a study of neoadjuvant anti-PD-1 for oral cavity cancer. Sequencing was performed with immunoSEQ multiplex PCR; in TCRdb, only in-frame clones are kept and a portion is missing. Of approximately 72,000 clones listed, about 86% are singletons. The sample consisted of PBMCs, taken before nivolumab (anti-PD-1) treatment. The receptors stem from a person between 40 and 85 years old with oral cavity squamous cell carcinoma.

The rearrangement uses TRBV7-9 and TRBJ2-1, with 7 bases matching TRBD2. Looked up from germline, CDR1 is SEHNR and CDR2 is FQNEAQ (reference sequence). This CDR3 is 16 amino acids long. The ends lost 5 bases at V and 1 base at J; junction bases unmatched: 8. The CDR3 reads CASSPWGAGSYNEQFF. Here the CDR3 DNA reads TGTGCCAGCAGCCCCTGGGGAGCGGGATCCTACAATGAGCAGTTCTTC.

The chain is built from TRBV27 and TRBJ2-3; D is uncertain. The germline CDR1 and CDR2 sequences are MNHEY and SMNVEV (reference sequence). The CDR3 contains 13 residues. Trimming cost V 5 bases and J 2 bases, with 8 bases left between them. CDR3 in DNA: TGTGCCAGCAGTCATCGGTTCACAGATACGCAGTATTTT. Protein: CASSHRFTDTQYF.

This rearrangement joins TRBV5-1 to TRBJ2-1; tentative D call: TRBD2 (5 bases). The germline V gene has CDR1 SGHRS and CDR2 YFSETQ. This CDR3 contains 16 residues. Trimming took off 4 bases at V and 0 bases at J, with 14 bases between the two ends. CDR3 residues: CASSLRADSSYNEQFF. The CDR3 DNA reads TGCGCCAGCAGCCTGCGGGCCGATAGCTCCTACAATGAGCAGTTCTTC.

V and J are TRBV6-5 and TRBJ1-1, with D possibly TRBD1 on 6 matching bases. The CDR3 has 14 amino acids. V was clipped by 8 bases and J by 6 bases, with 19 bases between them. CDR1 and CDR2 from the germline V gene are MNHEY and SVGAGI. Written as DNA, the CDR3 is TGTGCCAGCTCTAGGGGGGTTCATCCTTCTGAAGCTTTCTTT. Translated: CASSRGVHPSEAFF.

This clone has just a few counts. The rearrangement links TRBV2 to TRBJ2-3, with TRBD2 identical over 9 bases. The CDR3 is 15 residues long. From germline, CDR1 is SNHLY and CDR2 FYNNEI. Trimming cost V 7 bases and J 4 bases; bases outside gene matches: 9. CDR3 loop: CASTPGLARPDTQYF. The CDR3 coding sequence is TGTGCCAGCACCCCGGGACTAGCCCGGCCAGATACGCAGTATTTT. The full variable domain, in which reference TRBV2 and TRBJ2-3 provide the parts outside the CDR3, is EPEVTQTPSHQVTQMGQEVILRCVPISNHLYFYWYRQILGQKVEFLVSFYNNEISEKSEIFDDQFSVERPDGSNFTLKIRSTKLEDSAMYFCASTPGLARPDTQYFGPGTRLTVL.

The CDR3 region is CATSRDLGGKTQYF. The CDR3 coding sequence is TGTGCCACCAGCAGAGATCTAGGAGGAAAGACCCAGTACTTC. V gene TRBV15 combines with J gene TRBJ2-5; D possibly corresponds to TRBD2 (5 bases). V was cut by 0 bases and J by 6 bases, with 11 bases left in between. Germline V CDR1 and CDR2: LNHNV, YYDKDF (reference sequence). This CDR3 contains 14 residues.

The chain combines TRBV4-2 with TRBJ2-7; TRBD1 agrees at 8 bases. Unmatched junction bases numbered 10, after V lost 1 base and J lost 5 bases. Germline-derived CDR1 and CDR2 are LGHNA and YNFKEQ. The length of the CDR3 is 16 residues. Written as DNA, the CDR3 is TGTGCCAGCAGCCAAGTCTCGGGGACAGGTCGGAACGAGCAGTACTTC. Its translation: CASSQVSGTGRNEQYF.

The chain recombines TRBV2 with TRBJ2-1; 7 positions agree with TRBD2. CDR1 is SNHLY and CDR2 is FYNNEI in the germline V gene. The V gene end was trimmed by 3 bases and the J gene end by 0 bases; junction bases not matched to a gene: 5. CDR3 length: 16 amino acids. In DNA, the CDR3 is TGTGCCAGCAGTGAGGTTCGGGGGGTCTCCTACAATGAGCAGTTCTTC. Its protein product is CASSEVRGVSYNEQFF.

The sample holds a few counts of this clone. The V call is TRBV20-1, the J call TRBJ1-2; D is uncertain. This CDR3 spans 10 amino acids. CDR1 and CDR2 (germline): DFQATT, SNEGSKA (reference sequence). V shed 1 base and J shed 7 bases, with 4 bases lying between them. The CDR3 is CSARVSGYTF. The CDR3 nucleotides are TGCAGTGCTAGAGTCTCTGGCTACACCTTC.

This chain joins TRBV6-5 and TRBJ1-2; D not resolved. V lost 3 bases and J 3 bases, leaving 11 bases between the germline ends. Germline values: CDR1 MNHEY, CDR2 SVGAGI. This CDR3 comprises 14 residues. The CDR3 loop reads CASSYMRGDYGYTF. The DNA for the CDR3 is TGTGCCAGCAGTTATATGCGGGGTGACTATGGCTACACCTTC.

This chain links TRBV5-1 with TRBJ2-2; unclear D gene. CDR1 and CDR2 from the germline V gene are SGHRS and YFSETQ. The germline V and J ends were trimmed by 4 bases and 1 base, with 8 bases remaining between them. The CDR3 length is 14 residues. The CDR3 here is CASSLLLNTGELFF. For the CDR3, the DNA is TGCGCCAGCAGCCTGCTATTGAACACCGGGGAGCTGTTTTTT.

The chain employs TRBV6-1 and TRBJ1-5, with D unclear. The CDR3 has 14 residues. Germline V gene sequence: CDR1 MNHNS, CDR2 SASEGT. V lost 7 bases and J lost 9, with 19 bases in between. In nucleotides, the CDR3 is TGTGCCAGCACGCGGTACAGCCAGGTAGGGCCCCAGCATTTT. This codes for CASTRYSQVGPQHF.

This clone was observed once. This rearrangement joins TRBV27 to TRBJ1-1; TRBD1 might be the D (6 bases). This CDR3 region has 16 residues. Germline V gives CDR1 MNHEY, CDR2 SMNVEV (reference sequence). V gave up 3 bases and J gave up 3 bases, with 17 bases separating them. In DNA form, the CDR3 reads TGTGCCAGCAGTTTTAAGGTATGGGACACTGACACTGAAGCTTTCTTT. Translating gives CASSFKVWDTDTEAFF.

The chain couples TRBV7-6 to TRBJ2-2; 9 bases are a match to TRBD1. This CDR3 comprises 16 residues. J lost 6 bases, V lost 5 bases, and 10 bases had no gene match. Germline V gene sequence: CDR1 SGHVS, CDR2 FNYEAQ. The CDR3 reads CASSPQDRGLAGELFF. CDR3 DNA: TGTGCCAGCAGCCCGCAGGACAGGGGATTGGCCGGGGAGCTGTTTTTT.

The CDR3, as DNA: TGTGCCAGCAGTCCCAACAGGTATCAGCCCCAGCATTTT. It yields the protein CASSPNRYQPQHF. This chain uses TRBV6-5 with TRBJ1-5; D might be TRBD1 (5 bases). Trimming removed 5 bases at V and 5 bases at J, with 10 bases between. CDR3 size: 13 residues. Per the germline V gene, CDR1 is MNHEY and CDR2 is SVGAGI.

The table lists this clone with a count of one. This chain uses TRBV4-2 with TRBJ2-1, with 8 bases matching TRBD2. The CDR3 spans 16 residues. J gave up 8 bases and V 5 bases, and 14 bases lay outside the gene matches. From germline, CDR1 is LGHNA and CDR2 YNFKEQ. The CDR3 sequence: CASSKSPLSGSDEQFF. The CDR3 DNA follows: TGTGCCAGCAGCAAGAGCCCTCTAAGCGGGAGTGATGAGCAGTTCTTC.

The chain uses TRBV9 and TRBJ1-2; D is ambiguous. CDR1 and CDR2 (germline): SGDLS, YYNGEE. The CDR3 sequence is 15 residues long. Trimming took 4 bases from V and 2 from J, leaving 15 bases between them. CDR3 sequence: CASSSLGTRNYGYTF. The DNA of the CDR3 is TGTGCCAGCAGCTCCCTGGGAACGAGGAACTATGGCTACACCTTC.

This chain connects TRBV30 to TRBJ1-1, with D possibly matching TRBD1 (5 bases). In germline, CDR1 is GTSNPN, CDR2 SVGIG (reference sequence). This CDR3 contains 12 residues. V was pared by 3 bases and J by 3 bases, with 8 bases between. The CDR3 is CAWRAGYTEAFF. The CDR3 nucleotides are TGTGCCTGGAGAGCAGGGTACACTGAAGCTTTCTTT.

The chain recombines TRBV5-1 with TRBJ2-5; D not certain. V was trimmed by 1 base and J by 7 bases, leaving 17 bases between them. This CDR3 is built from 15 residues. Germline loops: CDR1 SGHRS, CDR2 YFSETQ. DNA of the CDR3: TGCGCCAGCAGCTTGAACAACATACGAAGAGGGACCCAGTACTTC. As protein: CASSLNNIRRGTQYF.

The chain carries TRBV19 and TRBJ2-5; TRBD1 aligns across 12 bases. Per the germline V gene, CDR1 is LNHDA and CDR2 is SQIVND (reference sequence). The CDR3 sequence is 14 residues long. Trimming took 3 bases from V and 5 from J; bases not matched to a gene: 1. This CDR3 reads CASSMGQGAETQYF. CDR3 in DNA: TGTGCCAGTAGTATGGGACAGGGGGCTGAGACCCAGTACTTC.

This chain connects TRBV25-1 to TRBJ2-3; a possible D gene is TRBD2 (5 bases). The CDR3 sequence is 16 residues long. Germline V gene lookup returns CDR1 MGHDK and CDR2 SYGVNS. V was clipped by 10 bases and J by 2 bases, with 22 bases between them. CDR3 amino acids: CANLQRRALVTDTQYF. The CDR3 DNA sequence: TGTGCCAACCTCCAAAGGCGGGCGCTCGTCACAGATACGCAGTATTTT.

The chain recombines TRBV30 with TRBJ1-1, with D perhaps TRBD1 (5 bases). The CDR3 extends over 15 amino acids. The V gene's germline CDR1 is GTSNPN and CDR2 SVGIG (reference sequence). Trimming took 1 base from V and 9 from J, leaving 21 bases between them. CDR3 sequence (DNA): TGTGCCTGGAGTGATAGGGGTCGAGAGGGTATTAAAGCTTTCTTT. It encodes CAWSDRGREGIKAFF.

The rearrangement links TRBV5-1 to TRBJ2-7; possibly TRBD2 for D (5 bases). CDR3 length: 14 residues. Trimming removed 1 base from V and 1 base from J, with 9 bases in between. Germline-derived CDR1 and CDR2 are SGHRS and YFSETQ. CDR3 in amino acids: CASSLRRGSYEQYF. CDR3 sequence (DNA): TGCGCCAGCAGCTTGCGCCGGGGATCCTACGAGCAGTACTTC.

The V and J genes are TRBV6-1 and TRBJ2-7; 9 bases agree with TRBD1. The CDR3 extends over 13 amino acids. J lost 1 base, V lost 11 bases, and 6 bases had no gene match. Germline V gene data show CDR1 as MNHNS and CDR2 as SASEGT. CDR3 residues: CACGTGLSYEQYF. The CDR3 nucleotides are TGTGCCTGCGGGACAGGGTTGTCCTACGAGCAGTACTTC.

The V and J genes are TRBV10-3 and TRBJ1-5, with D possibly TRBD1 on 5 matching bases. V was clipped by 6 bases and J by 0 bases, with 9 bases between them. The germline gives CDR1 ENHRY, CDR2 SYGVKD. The CDR3 runs 14 residues. The CDR3 sequence is CAIRPTDSNQPQHF. CDR3 DNA sequence: TGTGCCATCAGGCCGACAGATAGCAATCAGCCCCAGCATTTT.

The gene calls are TRBV6-5 and TRBJ2-1; 8 positions match TRBD1. CDR3 length: 13 residues. CDR1 and CDR2 (germline): MNHEY, SVGAGI. J gave up 7 bases and V 6 bases, and 5 bases lay outside the gene matches. DNA of the CDR3: TGTGCCAGCAGCCGGACAGGGTGGAATGAGCAGTTCTTC. Its translation: CASSRTGWNEQFF.

This chain uses TRBV19 with TRBJ1-2; no definite D call. The germline V gene has CDR1 LNHDA and CDR2 SQIVND (reference sequence). The CDR3 contains 13 residues. V lost 6 bases and J lost 4, with 12 bases in between. The CDR3 DNA reads as TGTGCCAGTAGCCCAGACGGATCCTATGGCTACACCTTC. It specifies CASSPDGSYGYTF.

The genes are TRBV6-5 and TRBJ1-2; D is unclear. V was pared by 5 bases and J by 2 bases, with 6 bases between. The CDR3 extends over 12 amino acids. Germline CDR1 is MNHEY and CDR2 is SVGAGI. For the CDR3, the DNA is TGTGCCAGCAGTAACATGAACTATGGCTACACCTTC. It translates to CASSNMNYGYTF.

This clone was seen a few times. CDR3 amino acids: CASSGRFDEQFF. For the CDR3, the DNA is TGTGCCAGCAGTGGGAGGTTCGATGAGCAGTTCTTC. This chain uses TRBV25-1 with TRBJ2-1, with a weak D call TRBD2 (5 bases). Germline V gene data show CDR1 as MGHDK and CDR2 as SYGVNS. V lost 4 bases and J lost 8, with 9 bases in between. The CDR3 has 12 residues.